Listed below are T cell receptor beta chains from one sample, sequenced in a study of cytomegalovirus exposure and HLA in healthy donors. Clones were read by immunoSEQ multiplex PCR, and TCRdb kept only the in-frame ones, dropping some. The sample contains 200,000 or so clones, more than 75% of which appear only once. The material sequenced was PBMCs. The source is a woman aged 50 to 65 in good health and CMV-seropositive. CDR3s include the opening cysteine and the closing phenylalanine or tryptophan. D genes are given only for firm matches. Size is omitted from some rows. Given values are once, few, many or a class for expanded clones.

clone_size,cdr3_length,v_call,j_call,d_call,cdr3_aa,cdr3_nt
.,13,TRBV5-5,TRBJ2-7,TRBD2,CASSLVGGNEQYF,TGTGCCAGCAGCTTGGTCGGGGGGAACGAGCAGTACTTC
.,17,TRBV7-9,TRBJ2-7,TRBD2,CASSLLLAGASTYEQYF,TGTGCCAGCAGCTTACTCCTAGCGGGGGCTTCAACCTACGAGCAGTACTTC
.,15,TRBV4-1,TRBJ2-7,TRBD2,CASSQVAGRPYEQYF,TGCGCCAGCAGCCAAGTAGCGGGACGCCCCTACGAGCAGTACTTC
.,17,TRBV7-2,TRBJ2-5,.,CASSLLGASLKSETQYF,TGTGCCAGCAGCTTACTGGGCGCGTCCCTCAAGAGTGAGACCCAGTACTTC
.,14,TRBV7-9,TRBJ2-7,.,CASSPNSYSYEQYF,TGTGCCAGCAGCCCTAACTCCTACTCCTACGAGCAGTACTTC
.,15,TRBV5-6,TRBJ2-1,TRBD2,CASSFPSGGRNEQFF,TGTGCCAGCAGCTTCCCTAGCGGGGGGCGCAATGAGCAGTTCTTC
.,12,TRBV2,TRBJ2-4,.,CASASAWNSQYF,TGTGCCAGCGCGTCCGCTTGGAACAGTCAGTACTTC
.,14,TRBV19,TRBJ1-3,.,CASRIPGTGNTIYF,TGTGCCAGTAGGATCCCAGGGACTGGAAACACCATATATTTT
.,13,TRBV28,TRBJ2-7,.,CASSLKSYYEQYF,TGTGCCAGCAGTTTGAAATCCTATTACGAGCAGTACTTC
.,13,TRBV11-2,TRBJ2-7,.,CASSLPLNYEQYF,TGTGCCAGCAGCTTGCCCCTAAACTACGAGCAGTACTTC
.,15,TRBV9,TRBJ1-3,.,CASSVEEGSGNTIYF,TGTGCCAGCAGCGTAGAGGAGGGATCTGGAAACACCATATATTTT
once,14,TRBV29-1,TRBJ1-4,.,CSTRQGSLNEKLFF,TGCAGCACACGTCAGGGCTCCCTTAATGAAAAACTGTTTTTT
.,13,TRBV5-4,TRBJ1-5,.,CASSPGLSSAQHF,TGTGCCAGCAGTCCGGGACTCTCCTCAGCCCAGCATTTT
few,13,TRBV10-3,TRBJ2-7,TRBD1,CAISPGQGYEQYF,TGTGCCATCAGCCCCGGACAGGGCTACGAGCAGTACTTC
.,18,TRBV5-6,TRBJ2-6,TRBD1,CASSSTGTGGGGANGLTF,TGTGCCAGCAGCTCTACCGGGACAGGTGGTGGCGGGGCCAACGGCCTGACTTTC
.,14,TRBV7-9,TRBJ1-6,.,CASSLAANNSPLHF,TGTGCCAGCAGCTTAGCGGCCAACAATTCACCCCTCCACTTT
.,16,TRBV5-4,TRBJ2-6,.,CASSPGQFSGANGLTF,TGTGCCAGCAGCCCTGGACAGTTCTCTGGGGCCAACGGCCTGACTTTC
.,16,TRBV6-6,TRBJ2-2,TRBD1,CASRTLKTGVAGELFF,TGTGCCAGCAGAACCCTAAAGACAGGGGTGGCCGGGGAGCTGTTTTTT
few,14,TRBV7-2,TRBJ2-5,.,CASSFGGRKETQYF,TGTGCCAGCAGCTTCGGGGGGCGGAAGGAGACCCAGTACTTC
.,15,TRBV18,TRBJ2-2,TRBD2,CASSGLAGAGGELFF,TGTGCCAGTTCGGGACTAGCGGGAGCTGGCGGGGAGCTGTTTTTT
.,15,TRBV7-9,TRBJ2-3,TRBD2,CASRAGAGWTDTQYF,TGTGCCAGCCGCGCCGGAGCGGGGTGGACAGATACGCAGTATTTT
.,16,TRBV11-2,TRBJ1-5,.,CASSLEPGVSNQPQHF,TGTGCCAGCAGCTTAGAGCCAGGGGTTAGCAATCAGCCCCAGCATTTT
.,14,TRBV5-6,TRBJ2-5,.,CASSLVQGQETQYF,TGTGCCAGCAGCTTGGTGCAGGGACAAGAGACCCAGTACTTC
.,13,TRBV10-1,TRBJ2-5,TRBD1,CASSRDRRETQYF,TGCGCCAGCAGTCGGGACAGGCGGGAGACCCAGTACTTC
.,18,TRBV7-2,TRBJ2-7,TRBD1,CASSPDRGGVPTRYEQYF,TGTGCCAGCAGCCCCGATCGAGGGGGCGTACCTACTCGCTACGAGCAGTACTTC
.,15,TRBV6-1,TRBJ2-3,TRBD1,CASSDLDRGYDTQYF,TGTGCCAGCAGTGACCTGGACAGGGGGTACGATACGCAGTATTTT
.,15,TRBV11-2,TRBJ2-2,TRBD1,CASSGRDRGSGELFF,TGTGCCAGCAGCGGACGGGACAGGGGGTCCGGGGAGCTGTTTTTT
.,14,TRBV10-1,TRBJ2-1,TRBD2,CASSGIGAGVEQFF,TGCGCCAGCAGTGGGATTGGAGCGGGAGTAGAGCAGTTCTTC
.,15,TRBV5-1,TRBJ2-1,TRBD1,CASSLGQGNNNEQFF,TGCGCCAGCAGCTTGGGACAGGGGAATAACAATGAGCAGTTCTTC
.,16,TRBV7-9,TRBJ2-2,.,CASSLGSLAETGELFF,TGTGCCAGCAGCTTAGGCTCCCTAGCCGAGACCGGGGAGCTGTTTTTT
.,15,TRBV2,TRBJ1-1,.,CASSVQGSMNTEAFF,TGTGCCAGCAGTGTTCAGGGGAGCATGAACACTGAAGCTTTCTTT
once,17,TRBV18,TRBJ1-5,TRBD1,CASSFFGGQGTTQPQHF,TGTGCCAGCTCCTTCTTTGGGGGACAGGGGACAACTCAGCCCCAGCATTTT
.,14,TRBV30,TRBJ2-1,TRBD2,CAWSSGRGPNEQFF,TGTGCCTGGAGTAGCGGGAGGGGCCCCAATGAGCAGTTCTTC
.,18,TRBV27,TRBJ2-1,TRBD2,CASTPFPGLAGGINEQFF,TGTGCCAGCACCCCTTTCCCGGGACTAGCGGGGGGGATCAATGAGCAGTTCTTC
.,15,TRBV28,TRBJ1-4,TRBD1,CASSPYRGSNEKLFF,TGTGCCAGCAGTCCTTACAGGGGGTCTAATGAAAAACTGTTTTTT
.,16,TRBV6-5,TRBJ2-2,.,CASSYLGGRSAGELFF,TGTGCCAGCAGTTATCTCGGAGGTAGATCTGCCGGGGAGCTGTTTTTT
.,12,TRBV5-8,TRBJ2-2,.,CASSWLVGELFF,TGTGCCAGCAGCTGGTTAGTCGGGGAGCTGTTTTTT
.,12,TRBV6-6,TRBJ1-2,.,CASSYGESGYTF,TGTGCCAGCAGTTACGGGGAGAGTGGCTACACCTTC
.,15,TRBV6-5,TRBJ2-5,TRBD1,CASSRRTGGWKTQYF,TGTGCCAGCAGTAGACGGACAGGGGGCTGGAAGACCCAGTACTTC
.,15,TRBV2,TRBJ2-1,.,CASSVDRPAYNEQFF,TGTGCCAGCAGTGTAGACAGACCAGCTTACAATGAGCAGTTCTTC
.,14,TRBV19,TRBJ2-2,.,CASSETFRTGELFF,TGTGCCAGTAGTGAGACATTTCGGACCGGGGAGCTGTTTTTT